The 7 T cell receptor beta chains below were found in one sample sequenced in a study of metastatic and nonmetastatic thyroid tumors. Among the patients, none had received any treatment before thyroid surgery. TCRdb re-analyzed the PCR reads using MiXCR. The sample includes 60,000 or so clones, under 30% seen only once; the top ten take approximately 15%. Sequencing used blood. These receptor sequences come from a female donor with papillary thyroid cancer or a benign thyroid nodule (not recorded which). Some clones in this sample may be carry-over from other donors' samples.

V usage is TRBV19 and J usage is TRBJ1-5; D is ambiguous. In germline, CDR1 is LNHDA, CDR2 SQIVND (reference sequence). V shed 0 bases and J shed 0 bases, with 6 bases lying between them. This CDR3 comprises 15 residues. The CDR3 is CASSIDRNSNQPQHF. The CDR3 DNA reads TGTGCCAGTAGTATAGACAGGAATAGCAATCAGCCCCAGCATTTT. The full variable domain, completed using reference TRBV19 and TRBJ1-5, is DGGITQSPKYLFRKEGQNVTLSCEQNLNHDAMYWYRQDPGQGLRLIYYSQIVNDFQKGDIAEGYSVSREKKESFPLTVTSAQKNPTAFYLCASSIDRNSNQPQHFGDGTRLSIL.

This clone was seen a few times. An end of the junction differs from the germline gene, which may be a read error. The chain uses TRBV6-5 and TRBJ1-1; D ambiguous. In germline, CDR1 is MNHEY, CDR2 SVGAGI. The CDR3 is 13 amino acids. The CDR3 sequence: CASSLVLSTESFF. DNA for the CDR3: TGTGCCAGCAGTTTGGTGTTGAGCACTGAATCTTTCTTT.

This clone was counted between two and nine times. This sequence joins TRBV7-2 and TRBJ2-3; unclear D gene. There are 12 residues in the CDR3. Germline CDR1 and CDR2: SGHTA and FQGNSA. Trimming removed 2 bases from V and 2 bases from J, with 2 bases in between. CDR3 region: CASSLFTDTQYF. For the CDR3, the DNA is TGTGCCAGCAGCTTATTCACAGATACGCAGTATTTT.

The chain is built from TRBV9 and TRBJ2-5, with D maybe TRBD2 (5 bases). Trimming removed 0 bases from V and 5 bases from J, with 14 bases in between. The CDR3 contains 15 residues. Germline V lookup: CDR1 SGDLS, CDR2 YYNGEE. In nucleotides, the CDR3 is TGTGCCAGCAGCGTAGATGCCACTCGAGGGGAGACCCAGTACTTC. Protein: CASSVDATRGETQYF.

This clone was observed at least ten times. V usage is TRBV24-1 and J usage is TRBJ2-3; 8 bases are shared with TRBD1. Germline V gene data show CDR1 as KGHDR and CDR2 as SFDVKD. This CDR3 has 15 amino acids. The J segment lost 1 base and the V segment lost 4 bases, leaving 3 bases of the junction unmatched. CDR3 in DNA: TGTGCCACCAGTGACCCGGACAGGGGCACAGATACGCAGTATTTT. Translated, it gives CATSDPDRGTDTQYF.

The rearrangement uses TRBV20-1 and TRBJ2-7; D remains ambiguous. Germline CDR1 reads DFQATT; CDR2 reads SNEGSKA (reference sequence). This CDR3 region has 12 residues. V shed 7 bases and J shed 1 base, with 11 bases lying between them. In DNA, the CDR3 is TGCAGTGTAAAACCCACGTCCTACGAGCAGTACTTC. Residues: CSVKPTSYEQYF.

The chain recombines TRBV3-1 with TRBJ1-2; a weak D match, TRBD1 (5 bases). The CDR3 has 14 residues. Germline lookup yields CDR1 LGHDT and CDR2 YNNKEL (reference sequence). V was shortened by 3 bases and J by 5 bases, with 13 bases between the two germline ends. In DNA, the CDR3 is TGTGCCAGCAGCCAGGCCGGGACCGAGTATGGCTACACCTTC. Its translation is CASSQAGTEYGYTF.